Reported below is one TCR beta chain. The antigen remains undetermined. The PCR ran on 60 Vbeta and 13 Jbeta primers. The protocol was immunoSEQ multiplex PCR, while the TCRdb copy is restricted to in-frame clones and leaves out a portion. The sample's table shows 55,000 to 65,000 clones. The sample belongs to a study of cytomegalovirus exposure and HLA in healthy donors. Germline V CDR1 and CDR2: MNHNS, SASEGT. This CDR3 has 19 amino acids. After removal of 2 bases from V and 2 bases from J, the junction contained 15 bases not matched to a gene. Study observations and caveats: Productive rates of about 87% or about 30% were seen for most TCR beta V segments in an earlier analysis. Among the CMV-associated chains, three were confirmed in vitro as specific for CMV antigens.

This clonotype was sampled from a young woman in good health and CMV-seronegative. The chain recombines TRBV6-1 with TRBJ1-5, with 7 bases aligning to TRBD1. Sequencing was done on a sample of PBMCs. CDR3 nucleotides: TGTGCCAGCAGTGAAAGGTCAAGAGGGGGCGTAAATCGCAATCAGCCCCAGCATTTT. Protein sequence: CASSERSRGGVNRNQPQHF.